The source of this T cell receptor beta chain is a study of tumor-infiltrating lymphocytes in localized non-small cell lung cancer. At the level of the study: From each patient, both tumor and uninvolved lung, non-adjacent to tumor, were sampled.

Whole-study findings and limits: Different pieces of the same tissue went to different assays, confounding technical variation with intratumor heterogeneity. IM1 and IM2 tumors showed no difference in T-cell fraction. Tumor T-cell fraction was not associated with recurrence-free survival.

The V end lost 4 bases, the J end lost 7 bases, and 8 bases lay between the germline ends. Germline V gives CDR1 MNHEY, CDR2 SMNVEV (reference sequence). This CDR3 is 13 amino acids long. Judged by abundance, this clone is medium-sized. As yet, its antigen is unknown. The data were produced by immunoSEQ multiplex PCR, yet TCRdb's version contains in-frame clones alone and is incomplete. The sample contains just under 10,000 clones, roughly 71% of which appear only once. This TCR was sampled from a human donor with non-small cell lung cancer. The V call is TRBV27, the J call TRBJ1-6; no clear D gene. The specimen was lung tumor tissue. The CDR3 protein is CASSSIGNSPLHF. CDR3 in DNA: TGTGCCAGCAGTTCCATCGGAAATTCACCCCTCCACTTT.